The rows below give T cell receptor beta chains drawn from one sample of a study of lymphopenia after photon versus proton radiotherapy. Produced via immunoSEQ multiplex PCR; TCRdb's table is partial and in-frame only. The data show roughly 30,000 clones, about four fifths seen once. This specimen was peripheral blood, taken from a patient treated with photon-based radiotherapy. The receptors here all came from a man aged 50 to 59 with gastric cancer. The CDR3 runs from the conserved cysteine through the conserved F or W. D genes are given only for firm matches. Part of the rows lack a size; the others show once, few, many or a class for expanded clones.

>TRBJ2-3|TRBV6-1|NA|12|once
TGTGCCAGCAGTGGGACCGCAGATACGCAGTATTTT
CASSGTADTQYF
>TRBJ1-2|TRBV25-1|NA|14|NA
TGTGCCAGCAGTGGAGGGGGGACTCTGGGTGGCTACACCTTC
CASSGGGTLGGYTF
>TRBJ2-2|TRBV19|TRBD1|15|NA
TGTGCCAGTAGTCCCCGGGACAGGGGGGCCGGGGAGCTGTTTTTT
CASSPRDRGAGELFF
>TRBJ1-5|TRBV6-6|NA|14|NA
TGTGCCAGCAGTCCGAGGAGTAGCAATCAGCCCCAGCATTTT
CASSPRSSNQPQHF
>TRBJ2-3|TRBV5-4|NA|14|few
TGTGCCAGCAGCCGGGCAGGGGGGTTTGATACGCAGTATTTT
CASSRAGGFDTQYF
>TRBJ2-2|TRBV27|NA|13|NA
TGTGCCAGCAGTTTATCAAGCACCGGGGAGCTGTTTTTT
CASSLSSTGELFF
>TRBJ2-7|TRBV10-2|TRBD2|13|once
TGCGCCAGCATGTCTAGCGGGATCTACGAGCAGTACTTC
CASMSSGIYEQYF
>TRBJ1-2|TRBV19|NA|14|NA
TGTGCCAGTACCCCGAACGGGGAAGCCTATGGCTACACCTTC
CASTPNGEAYGYTF
>TRBJ2-2|TRBV5-6|NA|14|NA
TGTGCCAGCAGTGGACAGTTTTACACCGGGGAGCTGTTTTTT
CASSGQFYTGELFF
>TRBJ1-2|TRBV7-2|NA|14|NA
TGTGCCAGCAGCTTAGGTATGGGGAACTATGGCTACACCTTC
CASSLGMGNYGYTF
>TRBJ1-5|TRBV5-1|TRBD1|16|NA
TGCGCCAGCAGCGGACCCACTGGACAGGGGGATCAGCCCCAGCATTTT
CASSGPTGQGDQPQHF
>TRBJ1-4|TRBV6-6|NA|14|NA
TGTGCCAGCAGACACAGGGTCGGTTTTGAAAAACTGTTTTTT
CASRHRVGFEKLFF
>TRBJ2-2|TRBV7-3|NA|16|NA
TGTGCCAGCAGTTACAACAGAGTTATGAACACCGGGGAGCTGTTTTTT
CASSYNRVMNTGELFF
>TRBJ1-6|TRBV11-2|NA|16|NA
TGTGCCAGCAGCTTAGGTTCGCAGGGCCGGAGTTCACCCCTCCACTTT
CASSLGSQGRSSPLHF
>TRBJ2-1|TRBV27|TRBD1|15|NA
TGTGCCAGCAGTTCCGGGACAGGGCCGTACAATGAGCAGTTCTTC
CASSSGTGPYNEQFF
>TRBJ2-2|TRBV14|NA|13|NA
TGTGCCAGTATGGGGGATGCCCCCCGGGAGCTGTTTTTT
CASMGDAPRELFF
>TRBJ2-1|TRBV7-3|TRBD1|13|NA
TGTGCCAGCAGCTTGACAGGGCGCAATGAGCAGTTCTTC
CASSLTGRNEQFF
>TRBJ2-3|TRBV5-1|TRBD2|16|NA
TGCGCCAGCAGCTTGAACGGGCGGGGGAGCACAGATACGCAGTATTTT
CASSLNGRGSTDTQYF
>TRBJ1-4|TRBV6-6|NA|11|NA
TGTGCCAGCAGTCAGGGCGTAGAACTGTTTTTT
CASSQGVELFF
>TRBJ1-2|TRBV7-2|TRBD1|15|NA
TGTGCCAGCAGCTTAGTTGGGCAGGGGGGCCATGGCTACACCTTC
CASSLVGQGGHGYTF
>TRBJ2-7|TRBV6-6|NA|14|NA
TGTGCCAGCAGTTACTCGTCAGGACTGTACGAGCAGTACTTC
CASSYSSGLYEQYF
>TRBJ1-5|TRBV6-5|NA|15|NA
TGTGCCAGCAGTTACTCGAGTGATGGCAATCAGCCCCAGCATTTT
CASSYSSDGNQPQHF
>TRBJ2-5|TRBV7-6|NA|16|NA
TGTGCCAGCAGCTTAGGGCACTCCGGGCCCCAAGAGACCCAGTACTTC
CASSLGHSGPQETQYF
>TRBJ2-2|TRBV13|TRBD1|17|NA
TGTGCCAGCAGCAATACAGGGGGCCGCCTTTGGGGCGGGGAGCTGTTTTTT
CASSNTGGRLWGGELFF
>TRBJ1-5|TRBV6-5|NA|15|NA
TGTGCCAGCAGTTACAGGGGAGGCAGCAATCAGCCCCAGCATTTT
CASSYRGGSNQPQHF
>TRBJ2-3|TRBV5-4|TRBD2|15|NA
TGTGCCAGCAGCTATAGCGGGGGGGCGCCAATTACGCAGTATTTT
CASSYSGGAPITQYF
>TRBJ1-1|TRBV5-6|NA|13|NA
TGTGCCAGCAGCTTGGCAGGGAACACTGAAGCTTTCTTT
CASSLAGNTEAFF
>TRBJ2-5|TRBV13|NA|13|medium-sized
TGTGCCAGCAGCCCCCCTTTTGGGGAGACCCAGTACTTC
CASSPPFGETQYF
>TRBJ1-5|TRBV5-6|TRBD1|16|once
TGTGCCAGCAGCCAAACGCGACAGGGAGGCAATCAGCCCCAGCATTTT
CASSQTRQGGNQPQHF
>TRBJ1-6|TRBV5-1|TRBD1|14|NA
TGCGCCAGCAGCCCGGGACAGACCAATTCACCCCTCCACTTT
CASSPGQTNSPLHF
>TRBJ2-3|TRBV11-1|NA|12|NA
TGTGCCAGCAGCCATTCTACTGATACGCAGTATTTT
CASSHSTDTQYF
>TRBJ1-6|TRBV6-6|NA|13|NA
TGTGCCAGCAATGGGGGACGCAATTCACCCCTCCACTTT
CASNGGRNSPLHF
>TRBJ2-2|TRBV2|NA|12|NA
TGTGCCAGCAGTGAATGGGGAATGGGGCTGTTTTTT
CASSEWGMGLFF
>TRBJ1-1|TRBV7-9|NA|12|NA
TGTGCCAGCAGCCAGATGAACACTGAAGCTTTCTTT
CASSQMNTEAFF
>TRBJ1-6|TRBV7-8|TRBD1|16|few
TGTGCCAGCAGCTTAGGCCTAGGGGGCAATTATTCACCCCTCCACTTT
CASSLGLGGNYSPLHF
>TRBJ2-7|TRBV10-1|NA|15|NA
TGCGCCAGCAGTGACACCGGGTCAACCTCCTACGAGCAGTACTTC
CASSDTGSTSYEQYF
>TRBJ1-1|TRBV10-2|NA|11|NA
TGCGCCATCGAAGATATGGGCGAAGCTTTCTTT
CAIEDMGEAFF
>TRBJ1-2|TRBV19|TRBD1|17|NA
TGTGCCAGTAGTAAACGGACAGGGGGGCGAGATGCTGATGGCTACACCTTC
CASSKRTGGRDADGYTF
>TRBJ2-7|TRBV5-1|NA|14|NA
TGCGCCAGCAGCTTGGAACTTTTTTCGTACGAGCAGTACTTC
CASSLELFSYEQYF
>TRBJ2-2|TRBV27|TRBD2|17|NA
TGTGCCAGCAGTAGGACTAGCGGGGGGACGAACACCGGGGAGCTGTTTTTT
CASSRTSGGTNTGELFF
>TRBJ1-1|TRBV7-9|NA|13|once
TGTGCCAGCAGCTTAGAAAAGGACACTGAAGCTTTCTTT
CASSLEKDTEAFF
>TRBJ2-3|TRBV19|NA|11|NA
TGTGCCATCATCACGGGCGATACGCAGTATTTT
CAIITGDTQYF
>TRBJ1-3|TRBV7-2|NA|15|NA
TGTGCCAGCAGCGCTACGCAGGGGCCAGGAAACACCATATATTTT
CASSATQGPGNTIYF
>TRBJ2-5|TRBV19|NA|16|NA
TGTGCCAGTAGTATCAACGGACTGCCGTACCAAGAGACCCAGTACTTC
CASSINGLPYQETQYF
>TRBJ1-6|TRBV30|TRBD1|14|NA
TGTGCCTGGAGTGTAGGACAGGGCAGATCACCCCTCCACTTT
CAWSVGQGRSPLHF
>TRBJ2-2|TRBV7-8|TRBD2|16|once
TGTGCCAGCAGCTTAGCAACGGGGGGGGACACCGGGGAGCTGTTTTTT
CASSLATGGDTGELFF